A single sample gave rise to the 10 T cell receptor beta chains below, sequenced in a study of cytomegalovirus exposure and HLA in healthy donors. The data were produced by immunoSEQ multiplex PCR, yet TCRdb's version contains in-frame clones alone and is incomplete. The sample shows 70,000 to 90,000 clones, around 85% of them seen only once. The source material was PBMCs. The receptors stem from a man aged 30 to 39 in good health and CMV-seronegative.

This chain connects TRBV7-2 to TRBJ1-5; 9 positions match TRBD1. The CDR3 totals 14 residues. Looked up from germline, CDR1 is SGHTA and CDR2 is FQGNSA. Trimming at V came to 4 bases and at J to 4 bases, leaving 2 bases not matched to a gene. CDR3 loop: CASSYDRGNQPQHF. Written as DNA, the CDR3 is TGTGCCAGCAGCTACGACAGGGGGAATCAGCCCCAGCATTTT.

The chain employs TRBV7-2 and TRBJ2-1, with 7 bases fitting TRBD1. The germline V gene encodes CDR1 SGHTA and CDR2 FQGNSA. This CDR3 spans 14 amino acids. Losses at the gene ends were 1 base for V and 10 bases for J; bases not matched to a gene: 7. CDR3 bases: TGTGCCAGCAGCTTAGTCGGACAGGCTAGGGAGCAGTTCTTC. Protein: CASSLVGQAREQFF.

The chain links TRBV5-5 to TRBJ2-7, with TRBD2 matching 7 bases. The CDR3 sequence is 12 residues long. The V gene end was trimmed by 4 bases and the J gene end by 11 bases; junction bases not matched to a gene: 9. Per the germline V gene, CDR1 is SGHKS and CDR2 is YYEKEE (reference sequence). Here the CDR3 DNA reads TGTGCCAGCAGCCCCCTCGGGGGGATTGAGTACGTC. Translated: CASSPLGGIEYV.

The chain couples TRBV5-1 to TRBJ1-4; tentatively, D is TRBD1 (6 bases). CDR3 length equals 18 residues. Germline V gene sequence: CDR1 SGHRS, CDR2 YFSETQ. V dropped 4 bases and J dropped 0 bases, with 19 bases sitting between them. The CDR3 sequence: CASSEGHLPFATNEKLFF. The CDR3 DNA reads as TGCGCCAGCAGCGAGGGACACCTACCTTTTGCAACTAATGAAAAACTGTTTTTT.

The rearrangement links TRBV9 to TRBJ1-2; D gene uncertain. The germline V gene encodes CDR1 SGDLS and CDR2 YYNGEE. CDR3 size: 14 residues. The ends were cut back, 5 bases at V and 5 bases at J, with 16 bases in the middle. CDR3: CASSPGEQYYGYTF. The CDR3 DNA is TGTGCCAGCAGTCCCGGTGAACAGTATTATGGCTACACCTTC.

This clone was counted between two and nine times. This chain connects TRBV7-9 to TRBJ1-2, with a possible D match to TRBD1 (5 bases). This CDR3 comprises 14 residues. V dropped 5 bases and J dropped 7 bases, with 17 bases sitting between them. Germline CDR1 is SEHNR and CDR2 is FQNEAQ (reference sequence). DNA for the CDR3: TGTGCCAGCAGCCCTCAAGGGGAGGGGAGTGGCTACACCTTC. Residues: CASSPQGEGSGYTF.

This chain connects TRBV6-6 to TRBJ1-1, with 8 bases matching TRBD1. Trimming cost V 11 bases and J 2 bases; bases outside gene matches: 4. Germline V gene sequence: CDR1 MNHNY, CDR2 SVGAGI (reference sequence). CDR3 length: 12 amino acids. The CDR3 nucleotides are TGTGCCGCCCAGGGGGCCAACACTGAAGCTTTCTTT. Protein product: CAAQGANTEAFF.

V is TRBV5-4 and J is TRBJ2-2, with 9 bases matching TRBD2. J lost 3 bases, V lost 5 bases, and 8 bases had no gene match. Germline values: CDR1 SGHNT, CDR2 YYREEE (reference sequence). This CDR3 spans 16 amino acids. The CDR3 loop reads CASSRKTSGYTGELFF. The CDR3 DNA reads TGTGCCAGCAGTAGGAAGACTAGCGGTTACACCGGGGAGCTGTTTTTT.

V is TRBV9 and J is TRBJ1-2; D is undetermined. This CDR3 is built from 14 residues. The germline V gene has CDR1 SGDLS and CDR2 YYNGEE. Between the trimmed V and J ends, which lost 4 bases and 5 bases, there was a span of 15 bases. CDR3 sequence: CASSPGGVGYGYTF. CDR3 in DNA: TGTGCCAGCAGCCCCGGCGGGGTCGGTTATGGCTACACCTTC.

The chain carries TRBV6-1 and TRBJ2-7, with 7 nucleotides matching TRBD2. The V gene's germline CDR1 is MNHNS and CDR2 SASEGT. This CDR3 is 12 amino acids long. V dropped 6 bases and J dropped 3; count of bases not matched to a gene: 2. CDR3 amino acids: CASSRDYYEQYV. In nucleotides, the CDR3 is TGTGCCAGCAGCCGGGACTACTACGAGCAGTACGTC.